The sequence of this T cell receptor beta chain was determined in a study of T cell repertoires in cytomegalovirus infection. Background on the study: Carrying CMV and the relevant HLA type showed in public TCR beta signatures.

This clonotype was seen repeatedly, ten times or more. Antigen: not known. V lost 5 bases and J lost 2; bases outside the gene matches: 5. Germline assignment: CDR1 SGHTA and CDR2 FQGNSA. The CDR3 is 14 residues long. Study observations and caveats: Identification of carriers of CMV plus the relevant HLA was performed using cumulative public TCR beta family frequency.

TCRdb redid the calling of the reads with MiXCR, one entry per CDR3 protein. The sample shows 250,000 or so distinct CDR3 sequences, around 15% of them seen only once. The clonotype was recovered from a human donor in good health (CMV status not recorded). Some clones in this sample may be carry-over from other donors' samples. Sample: CD8+ T cells from PBMCs. The chain couples TRBV7-2 to TRBJ2-7; the match to TRBD2 covers 8 bases. For the CDR3, the DNA is TGTGCCAGCAGCCCCAGCGGGAGTCCCTACGAGCAGTACTTC. Translating gives CASSPSGSPYEQYF.